This T cell receptor (beta chain) is drawn from a study of shared T cell receptors in the human thymus. Profiling relied on immunoSEQ multiplex PCR, and the TCRdb table lists in-frame clones only, not all of them. The sample has 700,000 or so clones, approximately 85% seen once. J was trimmed by 0 bases and V by 0 bases; bases with no gene match: 5. Germline V gene sequence: CDR1 MGHRA, CDR2 YSYEKL. This CDR3 is built from 17 residues. These records were also assigned to another study, of human thymus T cells. This second study says: Those donating were healthy Finnish infants in corrective surgery for congenital heart defects. Thymus tissue for the work was resected from patients undergoing corrective heart surgery. Thymic repertoires overlap heavily among unrelated individuals, related research has reported.

J is TRBJ1-1 and V is TRBV4-1, with 9 bases matching TRBD1. Sequencing was performed on thymocytes. The receptor was isolated from a girl under three years old with a congenital heart defect. The CDR3 DNA reads as TGCGCCAGCAGCCAAGATCAGGACAGGGGAATGAACACTGAAGCTTTCTTT. Encoded protein: CASSQDQDRGMNTEAFF.